Each of the 30 T cell receptor beta chains below was sequenced from the same sample in a study of naive and memory T cell subsets. Whole-study findings and limits: A few larger clonotypes appeared in naive repertoires, especially CD8, possibly memory cells re-expressing CD45RA.

These receptors are not linked to any known antigen. An equimolar mix of two oligonucleotides served as the beta constant-region primer for TRBC1 and TRBC2. Ligated cDNA was amplified by four rounds of PCR with nested alpha and beta constant-region primers and SP2. TCRdb reprocessed the UMI-ligation and nested PCR reads via MiXCR and lists one record per CDR3 protein. The table has 140,000 to 150,000 distinct CDR3 sequences, approximately 22% seen once. The sequencing input was naive CD4+ T cells from blood. These receptors were taken from a human donor in good health.

The V and J genes are TRBV7-2 and TRBJ2-1; 8 nucleotides align to TRBD2. Germline CDR1 is SGHTA and CDR2 is FQGNSA. The CDR3 totals 15 residues. V trimming: 1 base; J trimming: 8 bases; junction bases outside the gene matches: 7. The CDR3 spells CASSLGGGRRDEQFF. CDR3 DNA: TGTGCCAGCAGCTTAGGGGGCGGGAGGAGAGATGAGCAGTTCTTC.

There are a few counts of this clonotype. The genes are TRBV7-2 and TRBJ2-5, with 7 bases aligning to TRBD2. CDR3 length: 16 residues. V shed 1 base and J 4 bases; nucleotides not matched to a gene: 9. The germline V gene encodes CDR1 SGHTA and CDR2 FQGNSA. The CDR3 sequence: CASSLGLAVGLETQYF. As DNA, the CDR3 is TGTGCCAGCAGCTTAGGGCTAGCGGTGGGTTTAGAGACCCAGTACTTC.

This clonotype was seen repeatedly, ten times or more. The J gene is TRBJ1-2, the V gene TRBV7-9, with 8 positions matching TRBD1. This CDR3 has 14 residues. Trimming at V came to 2 bases and at J to 6 bases, leaving 5 bases not matched to a gene. Per germline, CDR1 SEHNR and CDR2 FQNEAQ (reference sequence). Here the CDR3 reads CASSLRTGNNGYTF. The CDR3 DNA reads as TGTGCCAGCAGCTTACGGACAGGGAACAATGGCTACACCTTC.

This clonotype was seen more than once but under ten times. V gene TRBV29-1 combines with J gene TRBJ2-3, with TRBD2 matching 8 bases. Germline trimming cut 5 bases from V and 13 bases from J; bases unmatched to any gene: 8. The germline V gene encodes CDR1 SQVTM and CDR2 ANQGSEA. The CDR3 has 11 residues. In DNA form, the CDR3 reads TGCAGCGTTAAGGGACTAGGGATGGAGTATTTT. Translated: CSVKGLGMEYF.

A few counts support this clonotype. The gene calls are TRBV5-1 and TRBJ1-2; no definite D call. The CDR3 has 12 amino acids. V gave up 4 bases and J gave up 6 bases, with 10 bases separating them. CDR1 is SGHRS, CDR2 YFSETQ, per germline. The CDR3 DNA is TGCGCCAGCAGCAGGGATTTGGATGGCTACACCTTC. Amino acid sequence: CASSRDLDGYTF.

This clonotype occurred a few times. The genes are TRBV27 and TRBJ2-7; 8 nucleotides agree with TRBD2. This CDR3 spans 15 amino acids. Germline V gene lookup returns CDR1 MNHEY and CDR2 SMNVEV (reference sequence). J was trimmed by 3 bases and V by 3 bases; bases with no gene match: 7. The CDR3 reads CASSFRRAGGYEQYF. DNA for the CDR3: TGTGCCAGCAGTTTTAGGCGGGCGGGGGGCTACGAGCAGTACTTC.

In this sample, this clonotype turned up a few times. The gene calls are TRBV29-1 and TRBJ2-3; 9 nucleotides match TRBD2. The germline gives CDR1 SQVTM, CDR2 ANQGSEA. There are 17 residues in the CDR3. The ends lost 0 bases at V and 5 bases at J; junction bases unmatched: 12. Here the CDR3 reads CSVEDRAAGGAQDTQYF. The CDR3 DNA reads TGCAGCGTTGAAGATCGGGCGGCGGGGGGGGCCCAAGATACGCAGTATTTT.

This clonotype has a single count. The chain uses TRBV7-8 and TRBJ2-3; D perhaps matches TRBD2 (5 bases). CDR1 SGHVS and CDR2 FQNEAQ come from the germline V gene. V was pared by 3 bases and J by 6 bases, with 10 bases between. The CDR3 contains 13 residues. CDR3 amino acids: CASSFPPGDTQYF. The CDR3 region has the DNA TGTGCCAGCAGCTTTCCCCCGGGGGATACGCAGTATTTT.

The chain combines TRBV18 with TRBJ2-4; D perhaps matches TRBD1 (6 bases). CDR3 length: 14 amino acids. V lost 6 bases and J lost 8, with 17 bases in between. The germline V gene encodes CDR1 KGHSH and CDR2 LQKENI. The DNA for the CDR3 is TGTGCCAGCTCCCTCGACAGGAGTATATACATTCAGTACTTC. It is translated as CASSLDRSIYIQYF.

The rearrangement links TRBV5-1 to TRBJ2-6, with D unresolved. The germline V gene encodes CDR1 SGHRS and CDR2 YFSETQ. V was trimmed by 6 bases and J by 0 bases, leaving 13 bases between them. The CDR3 runs 16 residues. CDR3 nucleotides: TGCGCCAGCATCTCGATGATTTCCTCTGGGGCCAACGTCCTGACTTTC. It yields the protein CASISMISSGANVLTF.

This clonotype was detected many times. This sequence joins TRBV4-3 and TRBJ1-5; the D gene is possibly TRBD1 (5 bases). The CDR3 has 15 residues. Germline CDR1 and CDR2: LGHNA and YSLEER. With 0 bases removed from V and 7 bases from J, the gap between germline ends came to 13 bases. CDR3 nucleotide sequence: TGCGCCAGCAGCCAAGATATGGCAGGGTTACAGCCCCAGCATTTT. This codes for CASSQDMAGLQPQHF.

The chain is built from TRBV6-2 or TRBV6-3 and TRBJ1-1; TRBD1 aligns across 10 bases. Losses at the gene ends were 6 bases for V and 0 bases for J; bases not matched to a gene: 7. Germline V gene sequence: CDR1 MNHEY, CDR2 SVGEGT. This CDR3 contains 16 residues. CDR3 region: CASRRDRGPMNTEAFF. The CDR3 DNA reads TGTGCCAGCAGACGGGACAGGGGCCCTATGAACACTGAAGCTTTCTTT.

This clonotype was counted many times. J is TRBJ2-5 and V is TRBV27; D ambiguous. Trimming shortened V by 6 bases and J by 2 bases, and 13 bases separated the two germline ends. The CDR3 has 14 amino acids. Germline V gene lookup returns CDR1 MNHEY and CDR2 SMNVEV (reference sequence). CDR3 DNA: TGTGCCAGCAGCCGTCTGGCCAGTCAAGAGACCCAGTACTTC. This gives the protein CASSRLASQETQYF.

This clonotype occurred a few times. The chain couples TRBV12-3 or TRBV12-4 to TRBJ2-6; maybe TRBD1 (5 bases). The CDR3 spans 18 residues. V lost 2 bases to trimming and J lost 0 bases, with 14 bases between them. As DNA, the CDR3 is TGTGCCAGCAGTTTAAGAGGACGTCAGGGCTCTGGGGCCAACGTCCTGACTTTC. This gives the protein CASSLRGRQGSGANVLTF.

The table lists this clonotype with a few counts. The chain uses TRBV7-3 and TRBJ2-1, with D possibly matching TRBD2 (5 bases). Per the germline V gene, CDR1 is SGHTA and CDR2 is FQGTGA. The CDR3 runs 19 residues. The germline V and J ends were trimmed by 4 bases and 0 bases, with 22 bases remaining between them. For the CDR3, the DNA is TGTGCCAGCAGCTCCCCGGCGGAGGTGGGCGGAAGCTCCTACAATGAGCAGTTCTTC. Translated: CASSSPAEVGGSSYNEQFF. The complete variable domain, with remaining parts taken from reference TRBV7-3 and TRBJ2-1, reads GAGVSQTPSNKVTEKGKYVELRCDPISGHTALYWYRQSLGQGPEFLIYFQGTGAADDSGLPNDRFFAVRPEGSVSTLKIQRTERGDSAVYLCASSSPAEVGGSSYNEQFFGPGTRLTVL.

The chain links TRBV11-2 to TRBJ2-1; no definite D call. This CDR3 contains 15 residues. The germline gives CDR1 SGHAT, CDR2 FQNNGV. Trimming removed 2 bases at V and 8 bases at J, with 16 bases between. The CDR3 reads CASSLFSLELYEQFF. DNA for the CDR3: TGTGCCAGCAGCTTATTTTCGCTTGAGCTGTATGAGCAGTTCTTC.

This clonotype occurred many times. This sequence joins TRBV18 and TRBJ2-7, with 7 bases that match TRBD1. CDR3 length: 14 amino acids. V lost 3 bases and J lost 7; bases outside the gene matches: 9. CDR1 KGHSH and CDR2 LQKENI come from the germline V gene. CDR3 residues: CASSPASGQREQYF. DNA of the CDR3: TGTGCCAGCTCACCGGCATCGGGACAGAGGGAGCAGTACTTC.

The rearrangement joins TRBV29-1 to TRBJ2-7; 9 nucleotides match TRBD2. CDR3 length: 12 residues. The junction had 4 bases not matched to a gene; V was cut back by 7 bases and J by 3 bases. CDR1 is SQVTM, CDR2 ANQGSEA, per germline. The CDR3 spells CSAGTSIYEQYF. For the CDR3, the DNA is TGCAGCGCCGGGACTAGCATCTACGAGCAGTACTTC.

This clonotype was seen repeatedly, ten times or more. The V call is TRBV6-1, the J call TRBJ2-1; 11 bases agree with TRBD2. J was trimmed by 7 bases and V by 3 bases; bases with no gene match: 8. CDR1 MNHNS and CDR2 SASEGT come from the germline V gene. The CDR3 spans 16 residues. The CDR3 DNA reads TGTGCCAGCAGTGATATAGCGGGAGGGCCTATAAATGAGCAGTTCTTC. Translation: CASSDIAGGPINEQFF.

This clonotype was detected only a few times. The J gene is TRBJ1-1, the V gene TRBV7-3; TRBD1 might be the D (5 bases). Trimming took 3 bases from V and 1 from J, leaving 12 bases between them. From germline, CDR1 is SGHTA and CDR2 FQGTGA. There are 15 residues in the CDR3. CDR3 sequence reads: CASSLQGAGNTEAFF. Here the CDR3 DNA reads TGTGCCAGCAGCTTGCAGGGTGCCGGGAACACTGAAGCTTTCTTT.

J is TRBJ2-7 and V is TRBV12-5; no clear D. Trimming took 0 bases from V and 7 from J, leaving 7 bases between them. Germline-derived CDR1 and CDR2 are LGHNT and FRNRAP. The CDR3 totals 12 residues. The CDR3: CASGLVEKEQYF. The CDR3 DNA is TGTGCTAGTGGTTTGGTGGAAAAGGAGCAGTACTTC.

This clonotype was counted a few times. The genes are TRBV6-5 and TRBJ2-7; possibly TRBD1 for D (6 bases). The length of the CDR3 is 15 residues. V was clipped by 6 bases and J by 2 bases, with 17 bases between them. Looked up from germline, CDR1 is MNHEY and CDR2 is SVGAGI. The CDR3 loop is CASRNPTGSPYEQYF. For the CDR3, the DNA is TGTGCCAGCAGAAACCCCACAGGGTCTCCCTACGAGCAGTACTTC.

This clonotype has just a few counts. The chain uses TRBV15 and TRBJ2-6; a possible D gene is TRBD1 (5 bases). CDR3 length equals 17 residues. Per the germline V gene, CDR1 is LNHNV and CDR2 is YYDKDF (reference sequence). Trimming took 0 bases from V and 3 from J, leaving 12 bases between them. CDR3 region: CATSRDKGHGGANVLTF. CDR3 DNA: TGTGCCACCAGCAGAGATAAGGGGCATGGTGGGGCCAACGTCCTGACTTTC. The variable domain in full, with the rest retrieved from reference TRBV15 and TRBJ2-6, is DAMVIQNPRYQVTQFGKPVTLSCSQTLNHNVMYWYQQKSSQAPKLLFHYYDKDFNNEADTPDNFQSRRPNTSFCFLDIRSPGLGDTAMYLCATSRDKGHGGANVLTFGAGSRLTVL.

The table lists this clonotype with many counts. The chain links TRBV12-3 or TRBV12-4 to TRBJ2-1; 11 bases agree with TRBD2. The J segment lost 6 bases and the V segment lost 6 bases, leaving 10 bases of the junction unmatched. The CDR3 consists of 16 residues. CDR3 in amino acids: CASSQRTSGSVNEQFF. In nucleotides, the CDR3 is TGTGCCAGCAGCCAAAGAACTAGCGGGAGTGTCAATGAGCAGTTCTTC.

There are a few counts of this clonotype. The V call is TRBV10-3, the J call TRBJ2-5, with TRBD2 matching over 9 bases. There are 16 residues in the CDR3. J lost 1 base, V lost 7 bases, and 10 bases had no gene match. The germline gives CDR1 ENHRY, CDR2 SYGVKD. CDR3 bases: TGTGCCATCACCCGAGAGCGGGGGGATTCCCAAGAGACCCAGTACTTC. Translation gives CAITRERGDSQETQYF.

Many counts were recorded for this clonotype. V is TRBV11-2 and J is TRBJ2-2; D remains unclear. The CDR3 totals 14 residues. Germline CDR1 and CDR2: SGHAT and FQNNGV. The V end lost 7 bases, the J end lost 4 bases, and 13 bases lay between the germline ends. The CDR3 sequence: CASTLGKSTGELFF. CDR3 nucleotide sequence: TGTGCCAGCACCTTGGGAAAAAGCACCGGGGAGCTGTTTTTT.

A single count supports this clonotype. This rearrangement joins TRBV7-3 to TRBJ2-3; D ambiguous. The germline CDR1 and CDR2 sequences are SGHTA and FQGTGA. V shed 1 base and J shed 3 bases, with 11 bases lying between them. This CDR3 is built from 15 residues. The CDR3 DNA reads as TGTGCCAGCAGCTTAAATCCGGGTGCAACAGATACGCAGTATTTT. Its protein product is CASSLNPGATDTQYF.

This chain connects TRBV10-2 to TRBJ2-7; 7 positions agree with TRBD1. From germline, CDR1 is WSHSY and CDR2 SAAADI. CDR3 length: 15 residues. J gave up 5 bases and V 6 bases, and 13 bases lay outside the gene matches. The chain's CDR3 is CASRLEGGPRDEQYF. Here the CDR3 DNA reads TGCGCCAGCAGACTCGAAGGGGGCCCGAGGGACGAGCAGTACTTC.

This clonotype was observed many times. V is TRBV13 and J is TRBJ2-7; 7 bases are a match to TRBD2. This CDR3 comprises 14 residues. CDR1 and CDR2 (germline): PRHDT, FYEKMQ (reference sequence). Germline trimming cut 3 bases from V and 2 bases from J; bases unmatched to any gene: 4. The CDR3 protein is CASSLRGKTYEQYF. In nucleotides, the CDR3 is TGTGCCAGCAGCTTGCGGGGGAAGACCTACGAGCAGTACTTC.

This clonotype was counted only a few times. The chain combines TRBV18 with TRBJ2-5, with D perhaps TRBD1 (6 bases). Looked up from germline, CDR1 is KGHSH and CDR2 is LQKENI. Trimming removed 1 base from V and 4 bases from J, with 13 bases in between. The CDR3 has 15 residues. Here the CDR3 reads CASSPLKGGPETQYF. CDR3 bases: TGTGCCAGCTCACCACTGAAAGGGGGACCAGAGACCCAGTACTTC.